Below, 4 T cell receptor beta chains from the same sample are listed, as sequenced in a study of technical replicates of blood from several donors. Sequencing was performed with immunoSEQ multiplex PCR; in TCRdb, only in-frame clones are kept and a portion is missing. The data show about 84,000 clones, with roughly 98% seen just once and around 0.15% held by the top ten. Input material: T cells isolated from PBMCs. Receptors originate from a human donor in good health.

The chain is built from TRBV19 and TRBJ2-7; weak D call: TRBD1 (5 bases). This CDR3 has 14 amino acids. V lost 5 bases and J lost 7, with 18 bases in between. Germline V lookup: CDR1 LNHDA, CDR2 SQIVND (reference sequence). This CDR3 is CASSSAGSSWEQYF. CDR3 in DNA: TGTGCCAGTAGTTCCGCAGGGTCAAGTTGGGAGCAGTACTTC.

The chain joins TRBV7-9 to TRBJ2-7; D is possibly TRBD2 (5 bases). V shed 5 bases and J shed 1 base, with 15 bases lying between them. The CDR3 has 15 amino acids. Per germline, CDR1 SEHNR and CDR2 FQNEAQ (reference sequence). The CDR3 sequence: CASSREGIGSYEQYF. The CDR3 DNA follows: TGTGCCAGCAGCCGCGAGGGTATAGGGTCCTACGAGCAGTACTTC.

The chain uses TRBV5-4 and TRBJ1-2; D gene unclear. V shed 2 bases and J shed 4 bases, with 15 bases lying between them. This CDR3 is built from 15 residues. Germline V gene lookup returns CDR1 SGHNT and CDR2 YYREEE (reference sequence). This chain's CDR3 is CASSLSFSFSYGYTF. The CDR3 coding sequence is TGTGCCAGCAGCTTAAGTTTTTCGTTCAGCTATGGCTACACCTTC.

The gene calls are TRBV4-1 and TRBJ2-2; TRBD2 aligns across 7 bases. V dropped 2 bases and J dropped 7; count of bases not matched to a gene: 10. The germline gives CDR1 MGHRA, CDR2 YSYEKL. This CDR3 spans 16 amino acids. CDR3 nucleotides: TGCGCCAGCAGCCAAATTCAGGGAGGGCTGGGCGGGGAGCTGTTTTTT. The encoded protein is CASSQIQGGLGGELFF.